A selection of T cell receptor beta chains follows, all from one sample in a study of OX40 agonist ivuxolimab in advanced cancers. Sequencing used immunoSEQ multiplex PCR; TCRdb keeps in-frame clones, though not all of them. The data hold 78,000 or so clones, with 86% observed a single time. The sequencing used CD4+ or CD8+ T cells sorted from blood, collected in a trial of the OX40 agonist ivuxolimab. These receptors were obtained from an adult with an advanced solid tumor such as melanoma, head and neck, liver or kidney cancer. Each CDR3 is given with its conserved first and last residue. The D gene is left open where the match is weak. Clone size is stated in some rows and not others, as once, few, many or a class when expanded.

CASSIDAGGNQPQHF | TGTGCCAGTAGTATAGATGCAGGGGGAAATCAGCCCCAGCATTTT | TRBD1 | . | TRBJ1-5 | 15 | TRBV19
CASRGAGNEQFF | TGTGCCAGCAGGGGAGCCGGCAATGAGCAGTTCTTC | . | . | TRBJ2-1 | 12 | TRBV6-1
CASALELAGRETQYF | TGTGCCAGCGCCCTTGAACTAGCGGGGAGAGAGACCCAGTACTTC | TRBD2 | . | TRBJ2-5 | 15 | TRBV6-6
CASSEQDGFRETQYF | TGTGCCAGCAGTGAGCAGGACGGATTTCGGGAGACCCAGTACTTC | . | . | TRBJ2-5 | 15 | TRBV2
CASGGTPTYGYTF | TGTGCCAGCGGTGGGACACCTACTTATGGCTACACCTTC | . | . | TRBJ1-2 | 13 | TRBV28
CASSLYGRNTEAFF | TGTGCCAGCAGTTTATATGGGCGGAACACTGAAGCTTTCTTT | . | . | TRBJ1-1 | 14 | TRBV27
CASSPVPGQGDEKLFF | TGTGCCAGCTCACCAGTTCCGGGACAGGGGGATGAAAAACTGTTTTTT | TRBD1 | once | TRBJ1-4 | 16 | TRBV18
CASTVTGIGSYEQYF | TGTGCCAGCACCGTGACAGGGATCGGCTCCTACGAGCAGTACTTC | TRBD1 | . | TRBJ2-7 | 15 | TRBV11-2
CASSSGTYYNEQFF | TGTGCCAGTAGTTCCGGGACCTATTACAATGAGCAGTTCTTC | . | . | TRBJ2-1 | 14 | TRBV19
CASSRVTGELFF | TGCGCCAGCAGCCGCGTAACCGGGGAGCTGTTTTTT | . | . | TRBJ2-2 | 12 | TRBV4-3
CASSSLAGVSYNEQFF | TGTGCCAGTAGTAGCCTAGCGGGAGTTTCCTACAATGAGCAGTTCTTC | TRBD2 | . | TRBJ2-1 | 16 | TRBV19
CAISEEAGMNTEAFF | TGTGCCATCAGTGAGGAAGCAGGGATGAACACTGAAGCTTTCTTT | . | . | TRBJ1-1 | 15 | TRBV10-3
CASSLVGGNGYTF | TGTGCCAGCAGCTTAGTGGGGGGGAATGGCTACACCTTC | . | . | TRBJ1-2 | 13 | TRBV7-2
CASSPRRQLGGETQYF | TGTGCCAGCAGCCCCCGTAGACAGCTGGGGGGAGAGACCCAGTACTTC | . | . | TRBJ2-5 | 16 | TRBV7-9
CASSQRQKGSNQPQHF | TGTGCCAGCAGCCAAAGACAGAAGGGTAGCAATCAGCCCCAGCATTTT | . | . | TRBJ1-5 | 16 | TRBV27
CVSSNRITNEKLFF | TGTGTCAGTAGTAATCGGATAACTAATGAAAAACTGTTTTTT | . | . | TRBJ1-4 | 14 | TRBV19
CASSIMGGGRTDTQYF | TGTGCCAGTAGTATAATGGGGGGGGGACGCACAGATACGCAGTATTTT | TRBD2 | . | TRBJ2-3 | 16 | TRBV19
CASNDRGHGYTF | TGTGCCAGTAATGACAGGGGGCATGGCTACACCTTC | TRBD1 | . | TRBJ1-2 | 12 | TRBV19
CASSVAWGSDILDTQYF | TGTGCCAGCAGCGTAGCTTGGGGCAGCGATATACTAGATACGCAGTATTTT | . | . | TRBJ2-3 | 17 | TRBV9
CASSYGGGGTPDTQYF | TGTGCCAGCAGTTACGGTGGAGGCGGGACCCCAGATACGCAGTATTTT | . | . | TRBJ2-3 | 16 | TRBV6-6
CASSPRGVTEAFF | TGTGCCAGCAGCCCCCGAGGGGTAACTGAAGCTTTCTTT | . | once | TRBJ1-1 | 13 | TRBV9
CASSHLDREGYTF | TGCGCCAGCAGCCACCTGGACAGGGAGGGCTACACCTTC | TRBD1 | . | TRBJ1-2 | 13 | TRBV4-1
CASRPRTYNEQFF | TGTGCCAGCAGGCCCAGAACCTACAATGAGCAGTTCTTC | . | . | TRBJ2-1 | 13 | TRBV6-5
CASSQDESLGTQYF | TGCGCCAGCAGCCAAGATGAGTCCCTAGGGACCCAGTACTTC | . | . | TRBJ2-5 | 14 | TRBV4-1
CASRPYRGSNEKLFF | TGTGCCAGCAGGCCATACAGGGGCTCTAATGAAAAACTGTTTTTT | TRBD1 | once | TRBJ1-4 | 15 | TRBV6-6
CASSYSGGYNEKLFF | TGTGCCAGCAGTTACTCGGGGGGGTATAATGAAAAACTGTTTTTT | . | . | TRBJ1-4 | 15 | TRBV6-5
CASSLVGGESSYEQYF | TGCGCCAGCAGCTTGGTTGGGGGGGAAAGCTCCTACGAGCAGTACTTC | TRBD2 | . | TRBJ2-7 | 16 | TRBV5-1
CASSFGGGAQYF | TGTGCCAGCAGTTTTGGGGGGGGTGCGCAGTACTTC | TRBD2 | . | TRBJ2-7 | 12 | TRBV28
CASSPTSLGVSNTEAFF | TGTGCCAGCTCACCAACGAGTCTAGGGGTATCGAACACTGAAGCTTTCTTT | . | . | TRBJ1-1 | 17 | TRBV18
CASSPRDREVTQYF | TGCGCCAGCAGCCCCCGGGACAGGGAAGTGACCCAGTACTTC | TRBD1 | once | TRBJ2-5 | 14 | TRBV5-1
CASSPNHQPQHF | TGCGCCAGCAGTCCAAACCATCAGCCCCAGCATTTT | . | . | TRBJ1-5 | 12 | TRBV10-2
CASSRRQGLNTEAFF | TGTGCCAGCAGCCGCCGACAGGGACTAAACACTGAAGCTTTCTTT | TRBD1 | . | TRBJ1-1 | 15 | TRBV7-2
CSVRTGGNTDTQYF | TGCAGCGTCCGGACAGGGGGCAATACAGATACGCAGTATTTT | TRBD1 | . | TRBJ2-3 | 14 | TRBV29-1
CASSHLRGCGEQFF | TGCGCCAGCAGTCATCTTAGGGGATGCGGTGAGCAGTTCTTC | . | . | TRBJ2-1 | 14 | TRBV23-1
CASSPKGANTEAFF | TGTGCCAGCTCACCAAAGGGGGCGAACACTGAAGCTTTCTTT | TRBD1 | . | TRBJ1-1 | 14 | TRBV18
CASSPSVRPYEQYF | TGTGCCAGCAGCCCCTCCGTTAGACCCTACGAGCAGTACTTC | . | . | TRBJ2-7 | 14 | TRBV7-9
CASSRRQGKDTQYF | TGTGCCAGCAGCCGTCGACAGGGGAAGGATACGCAGTATTTT | TRBD1 | . | TRBJ2-3 | 14 | TRBV28
CASSLGSSSGSSYEQYF | TGCGCCAGCAGCTTGGGGTCCTCTAGCGGTAGCTCCTACGAGCAGTACTTC | TRBD2 | . | TRBJ2-7 | 17 | TRBV5-1
CATTPDGKNTGELFF | TGCGCCACCACCCCGGATGGGAAGAACACCGGGGAGCTGTTTTTT | . | . | TRBJ2-2 | 15 | TRBV5-1
CASSLDPGTYEQYF | TGTGCCAGCAGCTTGGATCCGGGGACCTACGAGCAGTACTTC | . | . | TRBJ2-7 | 14 | TRBV5-6
CASSVEGISNQPQHF | TGTGCCAGCAGCGTAGAGGGGATTAGCAATCAGCCCCAGCATTTT | . | . | TRBJ1-5 | 15 | TRBV9
CASSDRTSGRNEQFF | TGTGCCAGCAGTGACCGGACTAGCGGGAGGAATGAGCAGTTCTTC | TRBD2 | . | TRBJ2-1 | 15 | TRBV6-4